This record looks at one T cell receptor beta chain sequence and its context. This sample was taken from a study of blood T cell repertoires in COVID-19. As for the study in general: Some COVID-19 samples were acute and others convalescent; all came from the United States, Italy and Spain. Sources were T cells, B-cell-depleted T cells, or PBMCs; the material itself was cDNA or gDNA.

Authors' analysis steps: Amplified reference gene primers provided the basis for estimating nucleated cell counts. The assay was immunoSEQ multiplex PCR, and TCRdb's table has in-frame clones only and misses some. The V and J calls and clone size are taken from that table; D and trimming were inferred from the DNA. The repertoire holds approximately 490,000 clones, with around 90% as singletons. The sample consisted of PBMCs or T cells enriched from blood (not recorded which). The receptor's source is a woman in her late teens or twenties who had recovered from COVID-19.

CDR3 nucleotide sequence: TGTGCCAGCAGTTCCCCCCCGGAGAAGCAGTACTTC. This codes for CASSSPPEKQYF. V is TRBV28 and J is TRBJ2-7; D uncertain. CDR1 and CDR2 from the germline V gene are MDHEN and SYDVKM. With 4 bases removed from V and 8 bases from J, the gap between germline ends came to 12 bases. This CDR3 has 12 residues.